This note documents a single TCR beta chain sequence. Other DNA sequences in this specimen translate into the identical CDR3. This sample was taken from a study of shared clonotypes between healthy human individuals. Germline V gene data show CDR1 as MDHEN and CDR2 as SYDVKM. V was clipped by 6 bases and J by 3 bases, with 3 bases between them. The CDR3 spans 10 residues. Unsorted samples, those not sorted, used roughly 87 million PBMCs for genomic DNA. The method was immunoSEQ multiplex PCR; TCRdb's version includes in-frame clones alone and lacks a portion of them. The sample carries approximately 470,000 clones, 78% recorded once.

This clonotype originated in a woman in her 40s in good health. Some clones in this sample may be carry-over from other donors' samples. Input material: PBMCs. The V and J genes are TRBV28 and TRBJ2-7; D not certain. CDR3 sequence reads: CASRGYEQYF. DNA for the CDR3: TGTGCCAGCAGGGGCTACGAGCAGTACTTC.